These 23 T cell receptor beta chains were sequenced from one sample in a study of blood T cell repertoires in COVID-19. The method was immunoSEQ multiplex PCR; TCRdb's version includes in-frame clones alone and lacks a portion of them. The sample yields 400,000 to 500,000 clones, 75% to 90% seen once. The sample comprised peripheral blood. These receptors were collected from a woman aged 25 to 45 with active or convalescent COVID-19.

This chain connects TRBV30 to TRBJ1-1; weak D call: TRBD1 (6 bases). Germline-derived CDR1 and CDR2 are GTSNPN and SVGIG (reference sequence). This CDR3 comprises 11 residues. V was trimmed by 3 bases and J by 7 bases, leaving 9 bases between them. CDR3 amino acids: CAWRQGVEAFF. DNA for the CDR3: TGTGCCTGGAGACAGGGAGTTGAAGCTTTCTTT.

The V and J genes are TRBV24-1 and TRBJ2-1; TRBD2 agrees at 12 bases. The CDR3 consists of 16 residues. J gave up 2 bases and V 3 bases, and 1 base lay outside the gene matches. CDR1 KGHDR and CDR2 SFDVKD come from the germline V gene. The CDR3 sequence is CATSDRTSGTYNEQFF. CDR3 coding DNA: TGTGCCACCAGTGATCGGACTAGCGGGACCTACAATGAGCAGTTCTTC.

The CDR3 here is CASSLNLLAGLYGYTF. Here the CDR3 DNA reads TGTGCCAGCAGCTTAAATTTGCTGGCAGGCCTCTATGGCTACACCTTC. This chain joins TRBV5-5 and TRBJ1-2; unclear D gene. V lost 2 bases and J 4 bases, leaving 18 bases between the germline ends. CDR3 length equals 16 residues. Per the germline V gene, CDR1 is SGHKS and CDR2 is YYEKEE (reference sequence).

This clone turned up a few times. CDR3 protein: CASSQVFASPEKLFF. CDR3 coding DNA: TGTGCCAGCAGCCAAGTTTTTGCTAGCCCAGAAAAACTGTTTTTT. V gene TRBV14 combines with J gene TRBJ1-4; D is undetermined. CDR1 is SGHDN, CDR2 FVKESK, per germline. The V gene lost 1 base and the J gene lost 8 bases, with 14 bases spanning the gap. There are 15 residues in the CDR3.

V gene TRBV23-1 combines with J gene TRBJ1-2, with D possibly matching TRBD1 (6 bases). TRBV23-1 is classed as an ORF, of uncertain function. V lost 10 bases and J 5 bases, leaving 14 bases between the germline ends. This CDR3 is 12 amino acids long. The CDR3 here is CANIDRPYGYTF. The DNA of the CDR3 is TGCGCCAACATCGACAGGCCATATGGCTACACCTTC.

The chain has TRBV28 and TRBJ1-1; 8 nucleotides match TRBD1. Germline loops: CDR1 MDHEN, CDR2 SYDVKM. Trimming at V came to 7 bases and at J to 0 bases, leaving 13 bases not matched to a gene. The CDR3 consists of 17 residues. The CDR3 region is CASTTLNRGGMNTEAFF. The CDR3 DNA is TGTGCCAGCACTACACTCAACAGGGGGGGAATGAACACTGAAGCTTTCTTT. Full variable domain (remainder filled in from reference TRBV28 and TRBJ1-1): DVKVTQSSRYLVKRTGEKVFLECVQDMDHENMFWYRQDPGLGLRLIYFSYDVKMKEKGDIPEGYSVSREKKERFSLILESASTNQTSMYLCASTTLNRGGMNTEAFFGQGTRLTVV.

The chain links TRBV5-1 to TRBJ2-7, with D unresolved. The germline gives CDR1 SGHRS, CDR2 YFSETQ. With 0 bases removed from V and 6 bases from J, the gap between germline ends came to 10 bases. The CDR3 consists of 13 residues. The CDR3 DNA follows: TGCGCCAGCAGCTTGGGTTTAGCAAGCGAGCAGTACTTC. Translated: CASSLGLASEQYF.

The rearrangement joins TRBV7-9 to TRBJ2-2; TRBD1 aligns across 11 bases. Germline trimming cut 2 bases from V and 6 bases from J; bases unmatched to any gene: 8. The CDR3 runs to 17 residues. Germline values: CDR1 SEHNR, CDR2 FQNEAQ (reference sequence). In nucleotides, the CDR3 is TGTGCCAGCAGCTTACTTTCGGGACAGGGGGGTCCCGGGGAGCTGTTTTTT. It encodes CASSLLSGQGGPGELFF.

The CDR3 spells CASSLADRDRVRRGRYNEQFF. The CDR3, as DNA: TGTGCCAGCAGCTTAGCAGACAGGGATCGAGTACGTCGGGGTCGGTACAATGAGCAGTTCTTC. V usage is TRBV7-8 and J usage is TRBJ2-1, with 7 bases matching TRBD1. The CDR3 spans 21 residues. Germline assignment: CDR1 SGHVS and CDR2 FQNEAQ. The V segment lost 0 bases and the J segment 4 bases; nucleotides outside the gene matches: 21.

This clone was seen more than once but under ten times. The chain carries TRBV12-5 and TRBJ1-1; D not resolved. Germline CDR1 reads LGHNT; CDR2 reads FRNRAP. Between the trimmed V and J ends, which lost 1 base and 5 bases, there was a span of 8 bases. The CDR3 contains 13 residues. CDR3 DNA: TGTGCTAGTGGTTTGGCGGGGAGTACTGAAGCTTTCTTT. This sequence encodes CASGLAGSTEAFF.

This rearrangement joins TRBV11-3 to TRBJ2-2; 14 nucleotides line up with TRBD2. Germline V CDR1 and CDR2: SGHNT, YENEEA. The CDR3 consists of 17 residues. Losses at the gene ends were 5 bases for V and 4 bases for J; bases not matched to a gene: 6. In nucleotides, the CDR3 is TGTGCCAGCAGCCGGGGACTAGCGGGAGCTGGCACCGGGGAGCTGTTTTTT. This translates into CASSRGLAGAGTGELFF.

V gene TRBV30 combines with J gene TRBJ1-1; 7 bases match TRBD1. CDR3 length equals 14 residues. The V gene end was trimmed by 0 bases and the J gene end by 1 base; junction bases not matched to a gene: 2. Germline V lookup: CDR1 GTSNPN, CDR2 SVGIG (reference sequence). Here the CDR3 DNA reads TGTGCCTGGAGTGTACAGGGGCCGAACACTGAAGCTTTCTTT. This translates into CAWSVQGPNTEAFF.

This sequence joins TRBV18 and TRBJ2-1; maybe TRBD1 (6 bases). The CDR3 runs to 15 residues. The germline V gene has CDR1 KGHSH and CDR2 LQKENI. Trimming left V 3 bases short and J 7 bases short, with 16 bases between. CDR3 sequence reads: CASSPGQKISNEQFF. In DNA, the CDR3 is TGTGCCAGCTCACCTGGACAGAAAATTTCAAATGAGCAGTTCTTC.

With regard to this clone: Germline and junction disagree at one end, which may indicate a read error. The chain combines TRBV3-1 (or the pseudogene TRBV3-2) with TRBJ2-2, with D uncertain. Germline CDR1 and CDR2: LGHDT and YNNKEL (reference sequence). The CDR3 runs 16 residues. CDR3 in amino acids: CASSQGRVVNAGELFF. The CDR3 nucleotides are TGTGCCAGCAGCCAAGGAAGAGTCGTGAACGCCGGGGAGCTGTTTTTT.

The genes are TRBV7-9 and TRBJ2-1, with TRBD2 matching over 8 bases. The length of the CDR3 is 15 residues. The germline CDR1 and CDR2 sequences are SEHNR and FQNEAQ (reference sequence). J lost 6 bases, V lost 2 bases, and 6 bases had no gene match. In DNA, the CDR3 is TGTGCCAGCAGCTTATTGGGACTAGATTTCAATGAGCAGTTCTTC. Protein product: CASSLLGLDFNEQFF. Based on the CDR3 plus reference TRBV7-9 and TRBJ2-1, the full variable domain is DTGVSQNPRHKITKRGQNVTFRCDPISEHNRLYWYRQTLGQGPEFLTYFQNEAQLEKSRLLSDRFSAERPKGSFSTLEIQRTEQGDSAMYLCASSLLGLDFNEQFFGPGTRLTVL.

This sequence joins TRBV6-2 or TRBV6-3 and TRBJ2-2; 7 positions match TRBD1. CDR3 length: 15 residues. V lost 4 bases to trimming and J lost 1 base; unmatched junction nucleotides: 3. Germline CDR1 and CDR2: MNHEY and SVGEGT. CDR3 nucleotides: TGTGCCAGCAGTTCTGGGACAGTGAACACCGGGGAGCTGTTTTTT. It translates to CASSSGTVNTGELFF.

V is TRBV7-9 and J is TRBJ1-4; 9 nucleotides match TRBD1. In germline, CDR1 is SEHNR, CDR2 FQNEAQ (reference sequence). The CDR3 spans 16 residues. J gave up 7 bases and V 5 bases, and 11 bases lay outside the gene matches. The CDR3 DNA follows: TGTGCCAGCAGCCAGACGACCGGGACAGGGACTGAAAAACTGTTTTTT. It translates to CASSQTTGTGTEKLFF.

The V gene is TRBV6-1, the J gene TRBJ2-3; 7 bases map to TRBD2. The V segment lost 0 bases and the J segment 4 bases; nucleotides outside the gene matches: 7. This CDR3 contains 16 residues. CDR1 is MNHNS, CDR2 SASEGT, per germline. DNA of the CDR3: TGTGCCAGCAGTGAAGCCGGCGGGAGCCCCCCAGATACGCAGTATTTT. It yields the protein CASSEAGGSPPDTQYF.

CDR3 region: CASSQDQVRGTRQFF. The CDR3 DNA follows: TGTGCCAGCAGCCAAGATCAGGTTAGGGGGACGAGACAGTTCTTC. V is TRBV14 and J is TRBJ2-1, with D perhaps matching TRBD1 (6 bases). This CDR3 is 15 amino acids long. Germline V gives CDR1 SGHDN, CDR2 FVKESK. The ends were cut back, 0 bases at V and 13 bases at J, with 19 bases in the middle.

The chain has TRBV7-8 and TRBJ1-1; TRBD1 matches 8 bases. Germline assignment: CDR1 SGHVS and CDR2 FQNEAQ. V lost 5 bases and J lost 4; bases outside the gene matches: 9. CDR3 length: 15 residues. Here the CDR3 DNA reads TGTGCCAGCAGCACCCCAACAGGGGGAGGCACTGAAGCTTTCTTT. Translated: CASSTPTGGGTEAFF.

The chain carries TRBV7-8 and TRBJ2-1; the match to TRBD2 covers 9 bases. From germline, CDR1 is SGHVS and CDR2 FQNEAQ. V dropped 3 bases and J dropped 2; count of bases not matched to a gene: 8. CDR3 length: 17 residues. CDR3 loop: CASSFHLGGRAYNEQFF. Written as DNA, the CDR3 is TGTGCCAGCAGCTTTCACCTTGGCGGGAGGGCCTACAATGAGCAGTTCTTC.

This chain connects TRBV6-5 to TRBJ1-3; a weak D match, TRBD1 (6 bases). Trimming shortened V by 6 bases and J by 0 bases, and 12 bases separated the two germline ends. Germline values: CDR1 MNHEY, CDR2 SVGAGI. This CDR3 has 15 amino acids. CDR3 loop: CASSRGGISGNTIYF. CDR3 DNA: TGTGCCAGCAGCAGGGGAGGGATCTCTGGAAACACCATATATTTT.

The genes are TRBV5-1 and TRBJ2-1; 9 nucleotides agree with TRBD1. CDR1 is SGHRS and CDR2 is YFSETQ in the germline V gene. The CDR3 loop spans 16 amino acids. V gave up 0 bases and J gave up 10 bases; unmatched junction bases: 11. CDR3 bases: TGCGCCAGCAGCTTGGACAGGGGGCTGGCGGGAGTCGAGCAGTTCTTC. This gives the protein CASSLDRGLAGVEQFF.